The clone carrying this T cell receptor beta chain was counted between two and nine times. Its target is not known. This sample stems from a study of neurological immune-mediated disorders. Overall study findings and caveats: Patients with HTLV-1-associated myelopathy had the highest level of TCR clonal expansion, whereas patients with multiple sclerosis had the lowest level, falling beneath the level found in healthy controls.

TCRdb passed the 5' RACE reads through MiXCR, listing each CDR3 protein once. Among roughly 62,000 distinct CDR3 sequences listed, 2% to 2.5% were seen once. The CDR3 consists of 12 residues. Germline CDR1 reads SEHNR; CDR2 reads FQNEAQ (reference sequence). V lost 1 base to trimming and J lost 4 bases, with 2 bases between them. The sequence derives from a man over 45 with multiple sclerosis. The gene calls are TRBV7-9 and TRBJ1-5; D is unclear. The material sequenced was PBMCs. CDR3 loop: CASSLGNQPQHF. The DNA for the CDR3 is TGTGCCAGCAGCTTAGGGAATCAGCCCCAGCATTTT.